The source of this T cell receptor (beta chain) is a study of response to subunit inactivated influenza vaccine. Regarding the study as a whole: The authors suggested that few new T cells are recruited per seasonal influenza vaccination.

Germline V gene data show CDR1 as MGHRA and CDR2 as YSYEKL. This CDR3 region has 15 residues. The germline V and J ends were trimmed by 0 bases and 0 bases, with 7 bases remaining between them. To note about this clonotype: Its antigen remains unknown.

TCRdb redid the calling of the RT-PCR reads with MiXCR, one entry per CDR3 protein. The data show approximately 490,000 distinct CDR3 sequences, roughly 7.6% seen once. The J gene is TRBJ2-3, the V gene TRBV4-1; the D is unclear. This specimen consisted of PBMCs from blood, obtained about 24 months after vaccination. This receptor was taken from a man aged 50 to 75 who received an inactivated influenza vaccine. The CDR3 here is CASSQENGSTDTQYF. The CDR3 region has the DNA TGCGCCAGCAGCCAAGAAAACGGGAGCACAGATACGCAGTATTTT.